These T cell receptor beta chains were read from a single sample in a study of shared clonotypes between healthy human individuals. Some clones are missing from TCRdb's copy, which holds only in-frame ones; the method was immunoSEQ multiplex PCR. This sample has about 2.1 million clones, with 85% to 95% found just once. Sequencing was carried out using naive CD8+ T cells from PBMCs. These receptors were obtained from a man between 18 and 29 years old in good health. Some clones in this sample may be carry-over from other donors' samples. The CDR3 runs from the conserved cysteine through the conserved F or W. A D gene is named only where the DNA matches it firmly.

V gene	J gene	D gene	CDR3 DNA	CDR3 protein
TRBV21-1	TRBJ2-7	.	TGTGCCAGCATCAACTTGGCGCGCGAGATTTTAACTAATTGCTACGAGCAGTACTTC	CASINLAREILTNCYEQYF
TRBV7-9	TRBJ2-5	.	TGTGCCAGCAGCTCCTCTGAGGGGGAGACCCAGTACTTC	CASSSSEGETQYF
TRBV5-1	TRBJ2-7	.	TGCGCCAGCAGCTTGGGATTGGGGGTGTACGAGCAGTACTTC	CASSLGLGVYEQYF
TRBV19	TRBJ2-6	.	TGTGCCAGTAGTCCCCGAGACATAGTCATTGGGGCCAACGTCCTGACTTTC	CASSPRDIVIGANVLTF
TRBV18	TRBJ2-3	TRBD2	TGTGCCAGCTCACCCCCCCGGGAGGGTACCACAGATACGCAGTATTTT	CASSPPREGTTDTQYF
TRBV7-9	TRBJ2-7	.	TGTGCCAGCGGATTGATTTCGGGCTCCTACGAGCAGTACTTC	CASGLISGSYEQYF
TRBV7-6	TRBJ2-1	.	TGTGCCAGCAGCTTATTGGAGAACAATGAGCAGTTCTTC	CASSLLENNEQFF
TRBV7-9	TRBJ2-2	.	TGTGCCACCCCCGCACCCACCGGGGAGCTGTTTTTT	CATPAPTGELFF
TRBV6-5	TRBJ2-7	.	TGTGCCAGCAGTTTGCCCGTGGGGGAGCAGTACTTC	CASSLPVGEQYF
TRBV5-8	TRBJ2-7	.	TGTGCCAGCAGCTTGGTCGGCAGGTTTAGCTCCTACGAGCAGTACTTC	CASSLVGRFSSYEQYF
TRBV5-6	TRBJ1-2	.	TGTGCCAGCAGCACTAGGCCCGACTATGGCTACACCTTC	CASSTRPDYGYTF
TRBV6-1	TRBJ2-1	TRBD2	TGTGCCAGCAGTGAACTGGTTGCGGGAGCATCCTACAATGAGCAGTTCTTC	CASSELVAGASYNEQFF
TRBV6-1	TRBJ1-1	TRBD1	TGTGCCAGCAGTGAGAGTCGGGACAGGGGCCCGAACACTGAAGCTTTCTTT	CASSESRDRGPNTEAFF
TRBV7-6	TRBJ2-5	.	TGTGCCAGCAGCTTAGCTCAACGGGGAACCCCGGAGACCCAGTACTTC	CASSLAQRGTPETQYF
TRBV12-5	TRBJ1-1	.	TGTGCTAGTGCCGGCCCCCAGGGGATGAACACTGAAGCTTTCTTT	CASAGPQGMNTEAFF
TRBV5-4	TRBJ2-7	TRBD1	TGTGCCAGCAGCCGACCCGGGACAGGGAACGAGCAGTACTTC	CASSRPGTGNEQYF
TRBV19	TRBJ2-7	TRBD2	TGTGCCAGTAGGCCCAGGTTAGCGGGAACCTACGAGCAGTACTTC	CASRPRLAGTYEQYF